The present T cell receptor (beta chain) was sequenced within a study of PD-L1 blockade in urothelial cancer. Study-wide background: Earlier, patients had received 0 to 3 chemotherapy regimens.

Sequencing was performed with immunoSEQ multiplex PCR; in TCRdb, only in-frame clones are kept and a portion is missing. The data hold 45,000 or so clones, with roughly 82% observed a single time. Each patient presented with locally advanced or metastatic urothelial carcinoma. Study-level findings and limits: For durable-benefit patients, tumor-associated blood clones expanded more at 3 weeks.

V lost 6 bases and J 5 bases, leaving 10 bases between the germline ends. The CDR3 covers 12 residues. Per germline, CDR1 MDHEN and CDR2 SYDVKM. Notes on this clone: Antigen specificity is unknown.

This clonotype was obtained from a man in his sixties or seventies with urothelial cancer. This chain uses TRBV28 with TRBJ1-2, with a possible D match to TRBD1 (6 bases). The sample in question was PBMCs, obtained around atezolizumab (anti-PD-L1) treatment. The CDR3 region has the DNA TGTGCCAGCAGATCAGGGGAGTATGGCTACACCTTC. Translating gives CASRSGEYGYTF.